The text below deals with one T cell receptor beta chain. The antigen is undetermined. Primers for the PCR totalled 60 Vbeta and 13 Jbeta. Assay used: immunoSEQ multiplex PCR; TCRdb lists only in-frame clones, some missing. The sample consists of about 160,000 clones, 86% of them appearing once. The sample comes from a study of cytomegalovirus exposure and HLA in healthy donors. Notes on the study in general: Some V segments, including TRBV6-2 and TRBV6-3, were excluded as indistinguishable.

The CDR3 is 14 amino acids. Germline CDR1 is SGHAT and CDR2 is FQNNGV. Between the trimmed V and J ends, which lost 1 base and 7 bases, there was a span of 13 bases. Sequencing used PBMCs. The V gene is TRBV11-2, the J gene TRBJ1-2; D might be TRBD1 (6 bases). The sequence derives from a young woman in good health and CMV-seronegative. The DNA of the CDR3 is TGTGCCAGCAGCTTAGTGGTAGGGGGATCTGGCTACACCTTC. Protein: CASSLVVGGSGYTF.